The sequence of this T cell receptor beta chain was determined in a study of T cell changes during pregnancy in multiple sclerosis (dated by TCRdb to between 2019 and 2020). Context from the whole study: The study looked at changes in the T cell repertoire across pregnancy in women with multiple sclerosis.

From the cysteine through the phenylalanine, the CDR3 covers 14 amino acids. The CDR3 DNA has 42 bases and is translated from base 1. V is reduced by 8 bases and J by 4 bases, leaving a spacing of 17 bases between them. CDR1 is given as SGHTA and CDR2 as FQGTGA, both from the germline V gene. Concerning this clone: Its binding antigen is unknown. No qualities accompany the bases; no much larger clone lies one base away.

Library creation used the immunoSEQ multiplex PCR assay. TCRdb provides this immuneACCESS table in a form limited to in-frame rearrangements. Some clones are lacking; in checked studies, under half of them reflect an unresolved V gene, and why the rest are absent is not known. The sample profile shows about 43,000 clones; over 80% of them were found once. The leading ten clones occupy roughly 5% of the sample. Recombination joined TRBV7-3 with TRBJ1-1, and perhaps TRBD1 as D gene, on 6 matching bases. The clonotype was recovered from a female donor in good health, enrolled as a control in a pregnancy study. Sequencing used peripheral blood, obtained in the first trimester of pregnancy. CDR3 sequence: CASRTDIVSTEAFF. The DNA is as follows: TGTGCCAGCCGGACAGACATTGTCAGCACTGAAGCTTTCTTT.